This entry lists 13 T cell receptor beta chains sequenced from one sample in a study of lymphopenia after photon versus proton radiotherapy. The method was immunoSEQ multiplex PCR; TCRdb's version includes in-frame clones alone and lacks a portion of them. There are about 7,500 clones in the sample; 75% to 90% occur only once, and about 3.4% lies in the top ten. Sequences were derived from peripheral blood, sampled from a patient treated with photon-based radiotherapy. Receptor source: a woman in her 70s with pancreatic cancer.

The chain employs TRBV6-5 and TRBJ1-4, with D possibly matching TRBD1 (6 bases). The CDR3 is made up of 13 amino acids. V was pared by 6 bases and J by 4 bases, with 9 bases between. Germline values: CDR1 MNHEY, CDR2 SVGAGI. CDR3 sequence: CASRDSLNEKLFF. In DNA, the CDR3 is TGTGCCAGCAGGGACAGCCTTAATGAAAAACTGTTTTTT.

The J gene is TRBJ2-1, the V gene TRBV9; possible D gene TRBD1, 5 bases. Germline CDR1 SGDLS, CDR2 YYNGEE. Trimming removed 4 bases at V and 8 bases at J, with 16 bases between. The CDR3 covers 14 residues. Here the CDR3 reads CASSSRTSKDEQFF. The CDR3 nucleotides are TGTGCCAGCAGCTCCCGGACATCCAAGGATGAGCAGTTCTTC.

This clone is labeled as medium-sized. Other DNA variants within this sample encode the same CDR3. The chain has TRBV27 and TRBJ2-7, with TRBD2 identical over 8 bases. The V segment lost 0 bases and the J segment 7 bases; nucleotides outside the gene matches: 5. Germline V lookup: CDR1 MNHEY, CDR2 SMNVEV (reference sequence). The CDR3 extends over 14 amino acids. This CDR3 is CASSLSTSGPEQYF. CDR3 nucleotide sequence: TGTGCCAGCAGTTTATCAACTAGCGGCCCTGAGCAGTACTTC.

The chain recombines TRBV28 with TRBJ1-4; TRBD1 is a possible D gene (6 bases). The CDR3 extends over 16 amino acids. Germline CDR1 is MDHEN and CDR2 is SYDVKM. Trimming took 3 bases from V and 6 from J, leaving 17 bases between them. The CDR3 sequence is CASSLGLGGLDEKLFF. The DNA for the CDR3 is TGTGCCAGCAGTTTGGGCCTGGGGGGCCTTGATGAAAAACTGTTTTTT.

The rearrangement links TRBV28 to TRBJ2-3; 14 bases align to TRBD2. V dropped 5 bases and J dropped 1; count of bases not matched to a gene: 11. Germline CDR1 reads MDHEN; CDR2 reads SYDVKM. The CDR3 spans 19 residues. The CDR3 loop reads CASSQGTSGRWLGTDTQYF. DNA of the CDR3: TGTGCCAGCAGTCAAGGGACTAGCGGGAGATGGTTGGGCACAGATACGCAGTATTTT.

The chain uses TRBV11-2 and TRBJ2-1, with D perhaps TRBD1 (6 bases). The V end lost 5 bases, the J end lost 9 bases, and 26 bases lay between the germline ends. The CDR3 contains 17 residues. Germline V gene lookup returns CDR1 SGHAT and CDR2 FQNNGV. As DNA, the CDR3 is TGTGCCAGCAGCCATAATATCGGGACAAGCTACGTGGGTGAGCAGTTCTTC. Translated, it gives CASSHNIGTSYVGEQFF.

The chain's CDR3 is CASSRGQGVQETQYF. CDR3 DNA: TGCGCCAGCAGCCGAGGACAGGGGGTTCAAGAGACCCAGTACTTC. This rearrangement joins TRBV4-3 to TRBJ2-5; TRBD1 aligns across 10 bases. Germline assignment: CDR1 LGHNA and CDR2 YSLEER. The CDR3 has 15 residues. The V gene end was trimmed by 4 bases and the J gene end by 2 bases; junction bases not matched to a gene: 4.

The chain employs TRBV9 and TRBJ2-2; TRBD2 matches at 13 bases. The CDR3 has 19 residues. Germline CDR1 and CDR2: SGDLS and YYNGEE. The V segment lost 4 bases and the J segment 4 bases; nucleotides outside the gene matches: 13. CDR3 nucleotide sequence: TGTGCCAGCAGCTCTCGGACTAGCGGGAGTGAGGCACGCACCGGGGAGCTGTTTTTT. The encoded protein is CASSSRTSGSEARTGELFF. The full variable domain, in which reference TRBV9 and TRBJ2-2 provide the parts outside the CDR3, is DSGVTQTPKHLITATGQRVTLRCSPRSGDLSVYWYQQSLDQGLQFLIQYYNGEERAKGNILERFSAQQFPDLHSELNLSSLELGDSALYFCASSSRTSGSEARTGELFFGEGSRLTVL.

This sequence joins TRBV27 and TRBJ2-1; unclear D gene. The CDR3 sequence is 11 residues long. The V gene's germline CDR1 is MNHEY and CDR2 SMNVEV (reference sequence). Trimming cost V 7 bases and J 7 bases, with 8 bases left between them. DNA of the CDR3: TGTGCCAGCATGATTTTTAATGAGCAGTTCTTC. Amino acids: CASMIFNEQFF.

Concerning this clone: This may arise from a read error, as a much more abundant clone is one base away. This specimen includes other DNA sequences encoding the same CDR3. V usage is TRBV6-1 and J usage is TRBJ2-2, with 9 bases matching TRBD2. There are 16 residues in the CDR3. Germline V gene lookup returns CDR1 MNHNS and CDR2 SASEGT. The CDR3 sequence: CASSAFSGRVSGELFF. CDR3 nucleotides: TGTGCCAGCAGTGCATTTAGCGGGAGAGTCTCCGGGGAGCTATTTTTT.

In nucleotides, the CDR3 is TGCGCCAGCAGCCAAGTCAGGGGGCAAAACACTGAAGCTTTCTTT. This sequence encodes CASSQVRGQNTEAFF. The chain uses TRBV4-1 and TRBJ1-1; 8 bases line up with TRBD1. Trimming at V came to 1 base and at J to 2 bases, leaving 3 bases not matched to a gene. The CDR3 has 15 amino acids. The germline gives CDR1 MGHRA, CDR2 YSYEKL.

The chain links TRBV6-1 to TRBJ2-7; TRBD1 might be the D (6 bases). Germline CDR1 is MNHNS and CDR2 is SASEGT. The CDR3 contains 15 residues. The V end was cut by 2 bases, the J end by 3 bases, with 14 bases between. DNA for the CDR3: TGTGCCAGCAGTGAATTTGGGGGCAGGGGCTACGAGCAGTACTTC. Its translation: CASSEFGGRGYEQYF.

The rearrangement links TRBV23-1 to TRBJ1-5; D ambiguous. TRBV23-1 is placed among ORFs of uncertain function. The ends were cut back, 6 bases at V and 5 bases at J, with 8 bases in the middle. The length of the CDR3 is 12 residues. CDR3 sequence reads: CASSRCDQPQHF. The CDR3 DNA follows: TGCGCCAGCAGCCGCTGCGATCAGCCCCAGCATTTT.